This T cell receptor (beta chain) was identified during a study of T-cell memory formation after mild COVID-19. Study-level results: Contracting clones from day 15 to 85 showed balanced CD4/CD8; later expanders favored CD4+. Pre-infection memory contained some responding clones, which suggested that cross-reactive memory had joined. Contracting CD8+ clones were enriched in EMRA, CD4+ mainly in CM and EM.

This clonotype was counted between two and nine times. The antigen is undetermined. The germline V gene has CDR1 SGHTA and CDR2 FQGNSA. The CDR3 is 12 amino acids. V was pared by 7 bases and J by 5 bases, with 11 bases between. One entry per CDR3 protein results from TCRdb running MiXCR on the 5' RACE reads. The sample has 150,000 to 200,000 distinct CDR3 sequences; roughly 10% are singletons. This TCR was recovered from a young man who had mild COVID-19 (a few samples of this study predate the infection). Cell type and time point are not known. The sample was PBMCs or a T cell subset sorted from them (not recorded which). V and J are TRBV7-2 and TRBJ2-5; D not resolved. The CDR3 region is CASTINAETQYF. The DNA for the CDR3 is TGTGCCAGCACCATAAACGCGGAGACCCAGTACTTC.